The entry below gives a single T cell receptor beta chain sequence along with its context. Germline-derived CDR1 and CDR2 are DFQATT and SNEGSKA (reference sequence). This CDR3 contains 14 residues. TCRdb re-called the 5' RACE reads; every CDR3 protein appears as one record, without DNA. The sample includes about 450,000 distinct CDR3 sequences. This record belongs to a study of monozygotic twins with inflammatory bowel disease. Blood was collected, roughly 2.5 ml per donor. The receptor's source is a human donor with ulcerative colitis or Crohn's disease, or a healthy co-twin of an affected twin (not recorded which). The chain couples TRBV20-1 to TRBJ2-1. The sample consisted of blood. CDR3: CSARGTSTYNEQFF.